This TCR beta chain was sequenced during a study of blood T cells in healthy people across ages. Study outcomes and limitations: The study regarded diversity estimates from one million T cells as underestimates. Higher diversity and more naive CD4+ cells were features of long-lived donors, compared to aged donors.

Trimming took 4 bases from V and 7 from J, leaving 10 bases between them. The CDR3 has 11 residues. CDR1 DFQATT and CDR2 SNEGSKA come from the germline V gene (reference sequence). It was with a sample-barcoded 5' primer and a J-beta primer mix that a second PCR of about 6 to 11 cycles was run. TCRdb redid the calling of the 5' RACE reads with MiXCR, one entry per CDR3 protein. The sample yields under 1,000,000 distinct CDR3 sequences, around 36% seen once. Donors ranged from about 6 to 95 years old and were healthy Caucasians in Russia. For every donor, a draw yielded ten milliliters of peripheral blood. This clonotype was seen a few times. Its antigen is not identified.

The chain uses TRBV20-1 and TRBJ1-1; TRBD1 might be the D (6 bases). This receptor was taken from a man aged 18 to 30 in good health. The sample comprised blood. CDR3 sequence: CSATQGGEAFF. The DNA for the CDR3 is TGCAGTGCTACGCAAGGGGGTGAAGCTTTCTTT.